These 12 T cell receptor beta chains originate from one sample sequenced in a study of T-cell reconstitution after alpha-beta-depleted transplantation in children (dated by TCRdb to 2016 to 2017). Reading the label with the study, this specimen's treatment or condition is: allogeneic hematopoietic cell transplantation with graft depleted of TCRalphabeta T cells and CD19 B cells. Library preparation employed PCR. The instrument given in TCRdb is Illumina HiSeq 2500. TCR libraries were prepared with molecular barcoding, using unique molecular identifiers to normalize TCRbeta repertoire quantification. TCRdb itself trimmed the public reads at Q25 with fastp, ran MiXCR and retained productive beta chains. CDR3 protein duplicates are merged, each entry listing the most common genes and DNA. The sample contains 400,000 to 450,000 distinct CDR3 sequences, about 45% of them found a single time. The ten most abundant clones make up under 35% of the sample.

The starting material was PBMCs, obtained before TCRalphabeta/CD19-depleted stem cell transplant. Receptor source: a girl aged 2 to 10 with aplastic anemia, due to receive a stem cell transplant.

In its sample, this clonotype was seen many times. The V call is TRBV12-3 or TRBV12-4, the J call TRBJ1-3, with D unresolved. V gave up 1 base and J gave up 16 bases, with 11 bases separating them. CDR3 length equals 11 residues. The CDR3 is CASSLGDNLYF. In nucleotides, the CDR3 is TGTGCCAGCAGTTTAGGAGATAACCTTTATTTT.

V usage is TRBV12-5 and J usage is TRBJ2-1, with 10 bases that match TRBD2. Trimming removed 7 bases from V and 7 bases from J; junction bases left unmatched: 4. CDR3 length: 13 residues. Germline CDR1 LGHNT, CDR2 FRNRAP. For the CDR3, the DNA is TGTGCTAGTGTCGTTAGCGGGAGGAATGAGCAGTTCTTC. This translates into CASVVSGRNEQFF.

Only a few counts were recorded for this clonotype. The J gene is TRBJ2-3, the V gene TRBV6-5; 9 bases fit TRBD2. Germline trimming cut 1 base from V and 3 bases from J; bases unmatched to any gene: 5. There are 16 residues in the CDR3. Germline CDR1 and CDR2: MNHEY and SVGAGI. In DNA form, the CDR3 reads TGTGCCAGCAGTTACTTCGCGGGAGGGGGGACAGATACGCAGTATTTT. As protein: CASSYFAGGGTDTQYF.

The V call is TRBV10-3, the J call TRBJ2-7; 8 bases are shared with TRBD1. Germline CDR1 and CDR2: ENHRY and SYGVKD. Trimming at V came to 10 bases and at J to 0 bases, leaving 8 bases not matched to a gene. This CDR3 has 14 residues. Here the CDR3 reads CATGRTGSSYEQYF. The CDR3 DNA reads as TGTGCCACCGGGCGGACAGGGAGCTCCTACGAGCAGTACTTC.

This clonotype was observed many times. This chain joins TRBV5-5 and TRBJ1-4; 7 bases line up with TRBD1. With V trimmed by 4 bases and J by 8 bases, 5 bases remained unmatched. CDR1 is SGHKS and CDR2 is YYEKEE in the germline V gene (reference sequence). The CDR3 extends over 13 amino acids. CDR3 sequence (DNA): TGTGCCAGCAGCCGACAGGGAGGCGAAAAACTGTTTTTT. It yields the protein CASSRQGGEKLFF.

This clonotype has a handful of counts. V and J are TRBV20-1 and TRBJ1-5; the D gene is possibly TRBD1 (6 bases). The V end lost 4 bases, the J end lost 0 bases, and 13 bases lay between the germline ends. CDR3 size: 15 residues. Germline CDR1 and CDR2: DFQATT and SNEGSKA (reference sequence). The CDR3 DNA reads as TGCAGTGCTACCATGGGGGCAGCTAGCAATCAGCCCCAGCATTTT. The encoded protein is CSATMGAASNQPQHF.

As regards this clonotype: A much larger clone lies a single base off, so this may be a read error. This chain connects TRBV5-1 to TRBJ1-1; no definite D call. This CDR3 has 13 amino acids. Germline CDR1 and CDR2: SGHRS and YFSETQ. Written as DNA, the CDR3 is TGCGACAGCAGCTTGGTACAGAACACTGAAGCTTTCTTT. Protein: CDSSLVQNTEAFF.

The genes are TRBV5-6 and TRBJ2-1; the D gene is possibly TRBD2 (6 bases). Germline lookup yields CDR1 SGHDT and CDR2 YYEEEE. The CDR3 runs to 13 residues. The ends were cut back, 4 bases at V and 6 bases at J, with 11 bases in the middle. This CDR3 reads CASSRLESNEQFF. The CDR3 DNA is TGTGCCAGCAGCAGACTAGAAAGCAATGAGCAGTTCTTC.

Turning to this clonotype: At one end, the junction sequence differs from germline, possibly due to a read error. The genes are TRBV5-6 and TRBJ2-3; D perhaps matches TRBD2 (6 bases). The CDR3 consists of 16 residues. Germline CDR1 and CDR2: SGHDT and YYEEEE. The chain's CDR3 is CASSLRGARVTDPQYF. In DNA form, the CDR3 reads TGTGCCAGCAGCTTGCGCGGGGCGCGGGTCACAGATCCGCAGTATTTT.

CDR3 region: CASSLGPGWNEQFF. For the CDR3, the DNA is TGTGCCAGCAGCTTGGGGCCGGGATGGAATGAGCAGTTCTTC. The chain has TRBV7-9 and TRBJ2-1; D possibly uses TRBD1 or TRBD2 (5 bases each). CDR1 and CDR2 (germline): SEHNR, FQNEAQ (reference sequence). V lost 3 bases to trimming and J lost 7 bases, with 13 bases between them. This CDR3 is built from 14 residues.

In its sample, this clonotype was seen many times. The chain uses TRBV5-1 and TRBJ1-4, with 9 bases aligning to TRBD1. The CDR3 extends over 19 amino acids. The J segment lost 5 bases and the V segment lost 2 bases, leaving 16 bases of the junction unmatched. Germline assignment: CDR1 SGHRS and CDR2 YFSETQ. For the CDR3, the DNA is TGCGCCAGCAGCTTAAGGACGGGGGCAACCGGGACAGGGAATGAAAAACTGTTTTTT. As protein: CASSLRTGATGTGNEKLFF.

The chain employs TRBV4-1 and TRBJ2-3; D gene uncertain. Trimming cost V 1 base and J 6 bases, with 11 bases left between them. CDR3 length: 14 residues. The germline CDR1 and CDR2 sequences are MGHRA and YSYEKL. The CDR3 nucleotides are TGCGCCAGCAGCCAAGCGGCCGGTGGGGATACGCAGTATTTT. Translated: CASSQAAGGDTQYF.